The entry below describes one TCR beta chain. This entry comes from a study of T cell repertoires in cytomegalovirus infection. Study as a whole: CMV infection together with matching HLA type was indicated by public TCR beta signatures.

TCRdb reprocessed the reads via MiXCR and lists one record per CDR3 protein. The table shows roughly 150,000 distinct CDR3 sequences, with approximately 17% occurring only once. The specimen sequenced was CD8+ T cells from PBMCs. The TCR sequence derives from a human donor in good health (CMV status not recorded). Some clones in this sample may be carry-over from other donors' samples.

CDR3 amino acids: CASSPYLPNEQFF. As DNA, the CDR3 is TGTGCCAGCAGCCCCTACCTCCCAAATGAGCAGTTCTTC. This chain uses TRBV6-2 or TRBV6-3 with TRBJ2-1; D ambiguous. Trimming removed 6 bases at V and 7 bases at J, with 13 bases between. CDR1 is MNHEY and CDR2 is SVGEGT in the germline V gene. The CDR3 contains 13 residues.